A single sample gave rise to the 20 T cell receptor beta chains below, sequenced in a study of blood T cells in healthy people across ages. Next came a second PCR, run for 7 to 11 cycles, which used a sample-barcoded 5' primer along with a J-beta primer mix. TCRdb independently ran MiXCR on the 5' RACE reads; one entry per CDR3 protein. The sample has hundreds of thousands of distinct CDR3 sequences; 32% are singletons. The sequencing sample was made of blood. The source is a woman at least 80 years old in good health.

This clonotype was seen more than once but under ten times. V is TRBV11-3 and J is TRBJ2-2, with D possibly being TRBD2 (6 bases). This CDR3 is 14 amino acids long. With 5 bases removed from V and 4 bases from J, the gap between germline ends came to 11 bases. The V gene's germline CDR1 is SGHNT and CDR2 YENEEA. Here the CDR3 reads CASSQLATTGELFF. For the CDR3, the DNA is TGTGCCAGCAGCCAACTAGCCACCACCGGGGAGCTGTTTTTT.

This clonotype was seen just once. The J gene is TRBJ1-2, the V gene TRBV7-2; 12 bases line up with TRBD1. Germline V gene sequence: CDR1 SGHTA, CDR2 FQGNSA. This CDR3 region has 15 residues. J was trimmed by 7 bases and V by 4 bases; bases with no gene match: 7. The CDR3 loop reads CASSSKGQGAGGYTF. DNA for the CDR3: TGTGCCAGCAGCTCAAAGGGACAGGGGGCAGGTGGCTACACCTTC.

This clonotype was picked up many times. The gene calls are TRBV3-1 and TRBJ2-1; TRBD1 might be the D (5 bases). Germline CDR1 and CDR2: LGHDT and YNNKEL (reference sequence). The CDR3 is 15 amino acids. The V end was cut by 5 bases, the J end by 5 bases, with 16 bases between. The CDR3 protein is CASSRTRKTNNEQFF. The CDR3 DNA is TGTGCCAGCAGCAGGACACGGAAAACTAACAATGAGCAGTTCTTC.

The rearrangement joins TRBV20-1 to TRBJ2-5; 14 nucleotides match TRBD2. The DNA end is more similar to TRBJ2-7, so the J call may be wrong. Germline CDR1 DFQATT, CDR2 SNEGSKA (reference sequence). This CDR3 has 14 residues. The CDR3 here is CSARRLAGGSEQYF. The CDR3 DNA reads as TGCAGTGCTAGGAGACTAGCGGGAGGGAGCGAGCAGTACTTC.

This clonotype has at least ten counts. The V and J genes are TRBV20-1 and TRBJ2-7; 7 positions match TRBD1. Germline CDR1 reads DFQATT; CDR2 reads SNEGSKA (reference sequence). The V gene end was trimmed by 6 bases and the J gene end by 5 bases; junction bases not matched to a gene: 7. This CDR3 is 12 amino acids long. DNA of the CDR3: TGCAGTGCGCTTAGACAGGGCGACGAGCAGTACTTC. Its protein product is CSALRQGDEQYF.

The rearrangement joins TRBV6-2 or TRBV6-3 to TRBJ2-7, with D possibly being TRBD2 (6 bases). This CDR3 contains 17 residues. The V gene lost 2 bases and the J gene lost 0 bases, with 17 bases spanning the gap. Germline CDR1 reads MNHEY; CDR2 reads SVGEGT. DNA for the CDR3: TGTGCCAGCAGTTACCCCGGTCGGAGGGGCCTCTCCTACGAGCAGTACTTC. As protein: CASSYPGRRGLSYEQYF.

This clonotype was picked up a small number of times. The chain joins TRBV7-6 to TRBJ1-1; no clear D. CDR1 and CDR2 from the germline V gene are SGHVS and FNYEAQ. This CDR3 contains 13 residues. V lost 5 bases and J 4 bases, leaving 11 bases between the germline ends. As DNA, the CDR3 is TGTGCCAGCAGCCTGATTACGGGCACTGAAGCTTTCTTT. This encodes CASSLITGTEAFF.

This clonotype occurred many times. The J gene is TRBJ2-1, the V gene TRBV7-8; D is ambiguous. From germline, CDR1 is SGHVS and CDR2 FQNEAQ. Trimming removed 5 bases from V and 15 bases from J, with 20 bases in between. The CDR3 is 13 residues long. The CDR3 nucleotides are TGTGCCAGCAGCCCGGTGAGAGGCCCCCCGTGGTTCTTC. This gives the protein CASSPVRGPPWFF.

This clonotype has a handful of counts. This sequence may be a read error, since a much larger clone differs from it by one base. V is TRBV7-3 and J is TRBJ2-3; TRBD2 is a possible D gene (5 bases). The V gene's germline CDR1 is SGHTA and CDR2 FQGTGA. This CDR3 is 13 amino acids long. The CDR3, as DNA: TGTGCCAGCAGCCCCCCGGGAAAAGATGCGCAGTATTTT. It translates to CASSPPGKDAQYF.

This clonotype was recorded at least ten times. DNA of the CDR3: TGTGCCAGCAGTTTAAGGAAAGATACGCAGTATTTT. Amino acid sequence: CASSLRKDTQYF. The rearrangement links TRBV12-3 or TRBV12-4 to TRBJ2-3, with D hard to call. The CDR3 sequence is 12 residues long. Trimming removed 2 bases at V and 5 bases at J, with 5 bases between.

This clonotype was counted a few times. The gene calls are TRBV7-9 and TRBJ1-5; maybe TRBD1 (6 bases). V was clipped by 1 base and J by 10 bases, with 14 bases between them. Germline V lookup: CDR1 SEHNR, CDR2 FQNEAQ (reference sequence). The CDR3 runs to 14 residues. In nucleotides, the CDR3 is TGTGCCAGCAGCTTAGATGGGGGCCAAGGCCCCCAGCATTTT. It specifies CASSLDGGQGPQHF.

V is TRBV29-1 and J is TRBJ2-3; D not certain. Germline CDR1 is SQVTM and CDR2 is ANQGSEA. The CDR3 contains 17 residues. Trimming took 2 bases from V and 0 from J, leaving 18 bases between them. The CDR3 spells CSVELVAHLGSTDTQYF. As DNA, the CDR3 is TGCAGCGTTGAATTGGTCGCACACCTCGGTAGCACAGATACGCAGTATTTT.

The rearrangement links TRBV4-2 to TRBJ1-5; 9 bases agree with TRBD1. The CDR3 runs 21 residues. CDR1 LGHNA and CDR2 YNFKEQ come from the germline V gene. V shed 5 bases and J 8 bases; nucleotides not matched to a gene: 28. The CDR3 spells CASSRGPRPGQGLAGAEPQHF. The DNA for the CDR3 is TGTGCCAGCAGCAGGGGCCCCCGACCGGGACAGGGATTAGCGGGGGCTGAGCCCCAGCATTTT.

This clonotype was detected many times. This rearrangement joins TRBV4-2 to TRBJ2-7; D may correspond to TRBD1 or TRBD2 (5 bases each). This CDR3 spans 15 amino acids. CDR1 is LGHNA and CDR2 is YNFKEQ in the germline V gene. Trimming removed 4 bases at V and 2 bases at J, with 15 bases between. This CDR3 is CASSRGTDPTYEQYF. The CDR3 DNA follows: TGTGCCAGCAGCCGAGGGACCGACCCCACCTACGAGCAGTACTTC.

This clonotype was recorded many times. V gene TRBV27 combines with J gene TRBJ1-2; TRBD1 might be the D (5 bases). This CDR3 is 14 amino acids long. V shed 6 bases and J shed 2 bases, with 13 bases lying between them. Germline V gene data show CDR1 as MNHEY and CDR2 as SMNVEV (reference sequence). The CDR3 reads CASRPWGDNYGYTF. The CDR3 nucleotides read TGTGCCAGCAGGCCATGGGGGGACAACTATGGCTACACCTTC.

Many counts were recorded for this clonotype. J is TRBJ2-7 and V is TRBV7-2, with D possibly being TRBD1 or TRBD2 (5 bases each). The ends were cut back, 5 bases at V and 2 bases at J, with 13 bases in the middle. The germline gives CDR1 SGHTA, CDR2 FQGNSA. The CDR3 has 14 amino acids. The CDR3: CASSLRDGAYEQYF. CDR3 DNA: TGTGCCAGCAGCCTACGGGACGGCGCCTACGAGCAGTACTTC. Combining the CDR3 with reference TRBV7-2 and TRBJ2-7 gives the whole variable domain GAGVSQSPSNKVTEKGKDVELRCDPISGHTALYWYRQSLGQGLEFLIYFQGNSAPDKSGLPSDRFSAERTGGSVSTLTIQRTQQEDSAVYLCASSLRDGAYEQYFGPGTRLTVT.

The table lists this clonotype with a few counts. Being one base from a much bigger clone, this may be a read error. V is TRBV28 and J is TRBJ1-6; no clear D. CDR3 size: 13 residues. Germline CDR1 reads MDHEN; CDR2 reads SYDVKM. The CDR3: CASILSGNSSLHF. In DNA, the CDR3 is TGTGCCAGCATTTTGTCCGGGAATTCATCCCTCCACTTT.

This clonotype turned up a few times. A junction boundary mismatches the germline segment, possibly from a read error. The chain has TRBV12-3 or TRBV12-4 and TRBJ1-1, with no clear D. CDR3 length equals 13 residues. The CDR3 DNA follows: TGTGCCGGCAGTTTAAACGCGAACACTGAAGCTTTCTTT. This encodes CAGSLNANTEAFF.

Worth noting for this clonotype: Given a much more abundant clone one base away, this may be a read error. V usage is TRBV30 and J usage is TRBJ1-2; D may be TRBD1 (6 bases). The CDR3 runs 11 residues. Germline loops: CDR1 GTSNPN, CDR2 SVGIG (reference sequence). In nucleotides, the CDR3 is TGTGCGGTAGGACAGAGTGGCGGCTACACCTTC. Translating gives CAVGQSGGYTF. Supplemented by reference TRBV30 and TRBJ1-2, the full variable domain reads SQTIHQWPATLVQPVGSPLSLECTVEGTSNPNLYWYRQAAGRGLQLLFYSVGIGQISSEVPQNLSASRPQDRQFILSSKKLLLSDSGFYLCAVGQSGGYTFGSGTRLTVV.

About this clonotype: A much larger clonotype is one base distant, so this may be a read error. The chain's CDR3 is CASSLGHRLGHNEQYF. CDR3 sequence (DNA): TGCGCCAGCAGCTTGGGGCACAGGCTGGGACACAATGAGCAGTACTTC. V and J are TRBV5-1 and TRBJ2-5; perhaps TRBD1 as D (6 bases). The V and J ends lost 0 bases and 11 bases respectively, with 23 bases between them. Germline CDR1 SGHRS, CDR2 YFSETQ. This CDR3 contains 16 residues.